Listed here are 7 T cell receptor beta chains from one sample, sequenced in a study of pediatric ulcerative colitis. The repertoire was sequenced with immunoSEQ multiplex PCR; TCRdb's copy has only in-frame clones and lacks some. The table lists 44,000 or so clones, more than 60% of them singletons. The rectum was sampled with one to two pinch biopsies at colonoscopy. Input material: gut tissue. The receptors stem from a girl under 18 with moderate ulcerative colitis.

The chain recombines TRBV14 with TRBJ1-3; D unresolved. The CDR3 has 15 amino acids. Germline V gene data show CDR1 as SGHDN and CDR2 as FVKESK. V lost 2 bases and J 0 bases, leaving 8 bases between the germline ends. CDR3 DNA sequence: TGTGCCAGCAGCCAACCGGGTAACTCTGGAAACACCATATATTTT. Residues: CASSQPGNSGNTIYF.

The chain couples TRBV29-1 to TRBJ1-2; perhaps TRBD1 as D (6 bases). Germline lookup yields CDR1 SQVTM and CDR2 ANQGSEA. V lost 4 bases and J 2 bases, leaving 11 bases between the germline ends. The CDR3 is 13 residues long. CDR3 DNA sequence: TGCAGCGTTGGCCCAGGGGAGAACTATGGCTACACCTTC. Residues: CSVGPGENYGYTF.

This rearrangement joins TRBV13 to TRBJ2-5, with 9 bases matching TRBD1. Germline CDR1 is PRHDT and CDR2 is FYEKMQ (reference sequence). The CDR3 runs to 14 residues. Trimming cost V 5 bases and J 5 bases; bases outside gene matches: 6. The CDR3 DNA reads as TGTGCCAGCAGCCCATCGACAGGGGGTGAGACCCAGTACTTC. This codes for CASSPSTGGETQYF.

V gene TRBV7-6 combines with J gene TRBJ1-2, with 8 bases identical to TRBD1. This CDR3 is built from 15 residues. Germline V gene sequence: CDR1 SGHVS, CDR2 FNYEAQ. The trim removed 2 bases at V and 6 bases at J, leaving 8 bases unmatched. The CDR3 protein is CASSLYRGSRDGYTF. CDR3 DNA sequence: TGTGCCAGCAGCTTATACAGGGGGAGTCGAGATGGCTACACCTTC.

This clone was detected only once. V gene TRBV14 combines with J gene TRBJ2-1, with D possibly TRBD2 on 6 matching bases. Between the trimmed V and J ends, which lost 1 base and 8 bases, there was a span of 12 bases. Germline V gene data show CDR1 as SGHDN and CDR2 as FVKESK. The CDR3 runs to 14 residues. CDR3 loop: CASSQVGGNYEQFF. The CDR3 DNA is TGTGCCAGCAGCCAAGTTGGCGGGAACTATGAGCAGTTCTTC. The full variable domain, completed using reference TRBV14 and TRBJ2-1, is EAGVTQFPSHSVIEKGQTVTLRCDPISGHDNLYWYRRVMGKEIKFLLHFVKESKQDESGMPNNRFLAERTGGTYSTLKVQPAELEDSGVYFCASSQVGGNYEQFFGPGTRLTVL.

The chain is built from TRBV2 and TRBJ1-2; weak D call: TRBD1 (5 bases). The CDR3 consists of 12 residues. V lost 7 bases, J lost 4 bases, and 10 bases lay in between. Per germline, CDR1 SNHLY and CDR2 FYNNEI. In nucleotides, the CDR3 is TGTGCCAGCACCCCAGGGAGCTATGGCTACACCTTC. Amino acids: CASTPGSYGYTF.

The CDR3 DNA reads TGCGCCAGCAGCCCAATTCCCGGGGGCACAGATACGCAGTATTTT. It is translated as CASSPIPGGTDTQYF. The chain recombines TRBV4-1 with TRBJ2-3, with a weak D call TRBD2 (5 bases). There are 15 residues in the CDR3. V gave up 4 bases and J gave up 1 base, with 12 bases separating them. Germline assignment: CDR1 MGHRA and CDR2 YSYEKL.